These T cell receptor beta chains were read from a single sample in a study of cytomegalovirus exposure and HLA in healthy donors. TCRdb's copy holds only in-frame clones and misses some; the assay was immunoSEQ multiplex PCR. Of approximately 160,000 clones listed, about 63% are singletons. Material: PBMCs. The receptors stem from a woman between 40 and 50 years old in good health and CMV-seropositive. Each CDR3 is given with its conserved first and last residue. A D gene is named only where the DNA matches it firmly. Size is stated for part of the rows, as once, few or many counts, or as a class when the clone is expanded.

J gene: TRBJ2-5; D gene: TRBD1; V gene: TRBV5-6; clone size: -; CDR3 DNA: TGTGCCAGCAGCCCGTCAGGACAGGGGACAGAGACCCAGTACTTC; CDR3 protein: CASSPSGQGTETQYF
J gene: TRBJ1-5; D gene: TRBD1; V gene: TRBV27; clone size: -; CDR3 DNA: TGTGCCAGCAGCCCCGACAGGGGGTCAGGGTCCATCTTTCAGCCCCAGCATTTT; CDR3 protein: CASSPDRGSGSIFQPQHF
J gene: TRBJ1-2; D gene: -; V gene: TRBV5-4; clone size: -; CDR3 DNA: TGTGCCAGCAGCTTGTCTCTGGGGCAGGAGAAGATGTATGGCTACACCTTC; CDR3 protein: CASSLSLGQEKMYGYTF
J gene: TRBJ2-2; D gene: -; V gene: TRBV7-2; clone size: few; CDR3 DNA: TGTGCCAGCAGCTTAATGCGGGAACCCACCGGGGAGCTGTTTTTT; CDR3 protein: CASSLMREPTGELFF
J gene: TRBJ1-6; D gene: -; V gene: TRBV7-9; clone size: -; CDR3 DNA: TGTGCCAGCAGCGTGATTGCGGGGGCCCTCCACTTT; CDR3 protein: CASSVIAGALHF
J gene: TRBJ2-7; D gene: -; V gene: TRBV28; clone size: -; CDR3 DNA: TGTGCCAGCAGTCTCCAGATCTCCTACGAGCAGTACTTC; CDR3 protein: CASSLQISYEQYF
J gene: TRBJ2-7; D gene: -; V gene: TRBV9; clone size: once; CDR3 DNA: TGTGCCAGCAGCGTAGCCACAGGCCCCTACGAGCAGTACTTC; CDR3 protein: CASSVATGPYEQYF
J gene: TRBJ1-5; D gene: -; V gene: TRBV2; clone size: -; CDR3 DNA: TGTGCCAGCAAGATAACAGTAAGCAATCAGCCCCAGCATTTT; CDR3 protein: CASKITVSNQPQHF
J gene: TRBJ1-2; D gene: TRBD1; V gene: TRBV29-1; clone size: -; CDR3 DNA: TGCAGCGTTGAAGATCCGGACAGGGGGCCCGGCTACACCTTC; CDR3 protein: CSVEDPDRGPGYTF
J gene: TRBJ2-3; D gene: -; V gene: TRBV28; clone size: -; CDR3 DNA: TGTGCCAGCATTACCCCCGGGGACACAGATACGCAGTATTTT; CDR3 protein: CASITPGDTDTQYF
J gene: TRBJ2-7; D gene: TRBD1; V gene: TRBV29-1; clone size: -; CDR3 DNA: TGCAGCGGCGTCAGCCGGGGACAGGGGGCCTACGAGCAGTACTTC; CDR3 protein: CSGVSRGQGAYEQYF
J gene: TRBJ1-2; D gene: TRBD1; V gene: TRBV5-4; clone size: few; CDR3 DNA: TGTGCCAGCCCCGAAATGCCAGGGGGTAACTATGGCTACACCTTC; CDR3 protein: CASPEMPGGNYGYTF
J gene: TRBJ2-5; D gene: TRBD2; V gene: TRBV19; clone size: -; CDR3 DNA: TGTGCCAGTAGTATAGGGGGGGGAAACCAAGAGACCCAGTACTTC; CDR3 protein: CASSIGGGNQETQYF
J gene: TRBJ2-7; D gene: -; V gene: TRBV19; clone size: -; CDR3 DNA: TGTGCCAGTAGCGCCACCCATAGCGCCTACGAGCAGTACTTC; CDR3 protein: CASSATHSAYEQYF
J gene: TRBJ1-2; D gene: -; V gene: TRBV18; clone size: few; CDR3 DNA: TGTGCCAGCTCACCACCGTCTCTTAACTATGGCTACACCTTC; CDR3 protein: CASSPPSLNYGYTF
J gene: TRBJ1-1; D gene: TRBD1; V gene: TRBV7-2; clone size: -; CDR3 DNA: TGTGCCAGCAGCTTCGGACAGGGCCTGTCACAGAGGGCTTTCTTT; CDR3 protein: CASSFGQGLSQRAFF
J gene: TRBJ2-1; D gene: TRBD2; V gene: TRBV4-3; clone size: -; CDR3 DNA: TGCGCCAGCAGCCAAGAATGGCGGGGGGGCAATGAGCAGTTCTTC; CDR3 protein: CASSQEWRGGNEQFF
J gene: TRBJ1-6; D gene: -; V gene: TRBV7-2; clone size: -; CDR3 DNA: TGTGCCAGCAGCCGCCAGCAACCTAGTTCACCCCTCCACTTT; CDR3 protein: CASSRQQPSSPLHF
J gene: TRBJ2-2; D gene: TRBD2; V gene: TRBV19; clone size: once; CDR3 DNA: TGTGCCAGTAGTATTCGGGGGGTCGGAAACACCGGGGAGCTGTTTTTT; CDR3 protein: CASSIRGVGNTGELFF
J gene: TRBJ2-4; D gene: -; V gene: TRBV18; clone size: -; CDR3 DNA: TGTGCCAGCTCACCTCCCAACCAGGCCCAAGGTGTGTACTTC; CDR3 protein: CASSPPNQAQGVYF
J gene: TRBJ2-1; D gene: -; V gene: TRBV7-6; clone size: -; CDR3 DNA: TGTGCCAGCAGCTTAGGGCTAGCAGACAATGAGCAGTTCTTC; CDR3 protein: CASSLGLADNEQFF
J gene: TRBJ1-5; D gene: -; V gene: TRBV6-6; clone size: -; CDR3 DNA: TGTGCCAGCACCGTCCGACAGCAGGCTAGCAATCAGCCCCAGCATTTT; CDR3 protein: CASTVRQQASNQPQHF
J gene: TRBJ1-1; D gene: -; V gene: TRBV28; clone size: -; CDR3 DNA: TGTGCCAGCGAGAGGAACACTGAAGCTTTCTTT; CDR3 protein: CASERNTEAFF
J gene: TRBJ1-1; D gene: TRBD1; V gene: TRBV28; clone size: -; CDR3 DNA: TGTGCCAGCAGTGATATACAGGGGTCCCGGCGCGCTTTCTTT; CDR3 protein: CASSDIQGSRRAFF
J gene: TRBJ2-5; D gene: TRBD1; V gene: TRBV9; clone size: -; CDR3 DNA: TGTGCCAGCAGCAAACTACAGGGGGCAGTGGGGGAGACCCAGTACTTC; CDR3 protein: CASSKLQGAVGETQYF
J gene: TRBJ2-7; D gene: TRBD2; V gene: TRBV5-1; clone size: -; CDR3 DNA: TGCGCCAGCAGGGCTAGCGGGAACAACTACGAGCAGTACTTC; CDR3 protein: CASRASGNNYEQYF
J gene: TRBJ2-1; D gene: -; V gene: TRBV7-3; clone size: -; CDR3 DNA: TGTGCCAGCAGCTTCACTACGAATGAGCAGTTCTTC; CDR3 protein: CASSFTTNEQFF
J gene: TRBJ1-6; D gene: TRBD1; V gene: TRBV5-4; clone size: -; CDR3 DNA: TGTGCCAGCAGCTCGAGTACAGGGGGCAATAGATCACCCCTCCACTTT; CDR3 protein: CASSSSTGGNRSPLHF
J gene: TRBJ2-7; D gene: TRBD1; V gene: TRBV18; clone size: few; CDR3 DNA: TGTGCCAGCTCACGGACTGGGACAGGGCGCGAGCAGTACTTC; CDR3 protein: CASSRTGTGREQYF
J gene: TRBJ1-2; D gene: -; V gene: TRBV28; clone size: -; CDR3 DNA: TGTGCCAGCAGTTCCGGAGGACGCTATGGCTACACCTTC; CDR3 protein: CASSSGGRYGYTF
J gene: TRBJ1-1; D gene: TRBD1; V gene: TRBV7-9; clone size: -; CDR3 DNA: TGTGCCAGCAGCGCACATCGGACAGGTGAAGCTTTCTTT; CDR3 protein: CASSAHRTGEAFF
J gene: TRBJ1-2; D gene: -; V gene: TRBV4-1; clone size: -; CDR3 DNA: TGCGCCAGCAGCCAAGGCGATCGCGGCGGCTACCCCTTC; CDR3 protein: CASSQGDRGGYPF
J gene: TRBJ1-4; D gene: -; V gene: TRBV7-2; clone size: -; CDR3 DNA: TGTGCCAGCACCCAAGGCCTCGGGGAAAAACTGTTTTTT; CDR3 protein: CASTQGLGEKLFF
J gene: TRBJ2-5; D gene: TRBD2; V gene: TRBV5-8; clone size: few; CDR3 DNA: TGTGCCAGCAATCGGGAGGGGGTCCAAGAGACCCAGTACTTC; CDR3 protein: CASNREGVQETQYF
J gene: TRBJ2-5; D gene: -; V gene: TRBV12-5; clone size: few; CDR3 DNA: TGTGCTAGTGAAGACGACCTGAGGCAGACCCAGTACTTC; CDR3 protein: CASEDDLRQTQYF
J gene: TRBJ2-2; D gene: -; V gene: TRBV4-2; clone size: -; CDR3 DNA: TGTGCCAGCAGCCAACGGGTGGGGGGGGGCGACACCGGGGAGCTGTTTTTT; CDR3 protein: CASSQRVGGGDTGELFF
J gene: TRBJ1-2; D gene: TRBD1; V gene: TRBV4-3; clone size: -; CDR3 DNA: TGCGCCAGCAGCCGAGACCTTCGGGACAGGAATAACTATGGCTACCCCTTC; CDR3 protein: CASSRDLRDRNNYGYPF
J gene: TRBJ2-6; D gene: -; V gene: TRBV27; clone size: -; CDR3 DNA: TGTGCCAGTACTACAGGGTTCTCTGGGGCCAACGTCCTGACTTTC; CDR3 protein: CASTTGFSGANVLTF
J gene: TRBJ1-4; D gene: -; V gene: TRBV2; clone size: -; CDR3 DNA: TGTGCCAGCAGTGAAGGGGCCTTGAGTGAGAAACTGTTTTTT; CDR3 protein: CASSEGALSEKLFF
J gene: TRBJ2-1; D gene: -; V gene: TRBV6-1; clone size: -; CDR3 DNA: TGTGCCAGCAGTGAAGCCAGGTTTGAGCAGTTCTTC; CDR3 protein: CASSEARFEQFF
J gene: TRBJ2-7; D gene: -; V gene: TRBV4-3; clone size: -; CDR3 DNA: TGCGCCAGCAGCCAAGATTTTACAGGGCCCTACGAGCAGTACTTC; CDR3 protein: CASSQDFTGPYEQYF
J gene: TRBJ1-2; D gene: TRBD1; V gene: TRBV4-3; clone size: -; CDR3 DNA: TGCGCCAGCAGCCCCCGGGACAGGGAGGATGGCTACACCTTC; CDR3 protein: CASSPRDREDGYTF